What follows describes a single TCR beta chain. No antigen is known for it. Clones were sequenced by immunoSEQ multiplex PCR, and TCRdb holds only the in-frame ones, with some missing. The data show more than 95,000 clones, more than 85% seen once. The record originates from a study of cytomegalovirus exposure and HLA in healthy donors. Whole-study results and caveats: High sensitivity and specificity were reportedly achieved when the classifier diagnosed cytomegalovirus status.

V lost 4 bases and J lost 7; bases outside the gene matches: 10. Germline CDR1 SGHRS, CDR2 YFSETQ. The CDR3 length is 14 residues. V is TRBV5-1 and J is TRBJ2-7, with 8 bases aligning to TRBD1. The TCR was taken from a man aged 18 to 30 in good health and CMV-seropositive. Sequencing input: PBMCs. The CDR3: CASSTMGQDSEQYF. CDR3 nucleotides: TGCGCCAGCAGCACAATGGGACAGGATTCGGAGCAGTACTTC.